This is a list of T cell receptor beta chains from one sample in a study of T cell repertoires in cytomegalovirus infection. Using its own MiXCR run on the reads, TCRdb lists one record per CDR3 protein. The table has some 940,000 distinct CDR3 sequences, 31% seen once. Their recognized antigens are unknown. This specimen consisted of cultured CD8+ T cells from PBMCs, obtained from culture after CMV antigen stimulation. These TCRs come from a human donor in good health (CMV status not recorded). Some clones in this sample may be carry-over from other donors' samples. Each CDR3 is given with its conserved first and last residue. A D gene is named only where the DNA matches it firmly. Where a row states a size, it is once, few, many or the class of an expanded clone; other rows omit it.

abundance	v_gene	d_gene	j_gene	CDR3aa	CDR3nt
many	TRBV6-1	.	TRBJ2-7	CASSSTYTGEQYF	TGTGCCAGCAGCTCCACTTACACGGGCGAGCAGTACTTC
few	TRBV20-1	TRBD2	TRBJ2-1	CSATPQGAGGRNEQFF	TGCAGTGCCACCCCCCAAGGTGCGGGGGGAAGAAATGAGCAGTTCTTC
.	TRBV12-5	TRBD1	TRBJ1-2	CASGLVYEGAVFRDGYTF	TGTGCTAGTGGTTTGGTATATGAGGGGGCCGTCTTCAGGGATGGCTACACCTTC
.	TRBV28	.	TRBJ2-1	CASDSMSEQFF	TGTGCCAGCGATTCGATGAGTGAGCAGTTCTTC
few	TRBV27	.	TRBJ2-5	CASSLSPGTPEGETQYF	TGTGCCAGCAGTTTATCGCCCGGGACACCGGAGGGAGAGACCCAGTACTTC
.	TRBV7-9	.	TRBJ1-1	CASSLYDAVGAFF	TGTGCCAGCAGCCTTTACGACGCGGTGGGAGCTTTCTTT
.	TRBV4-1	TRBD2	TRBJ2-1	CASSQVAGGNNEQFF	TGCGCCAGCAGCCAAGTAGCGGGGGGAAACAATGAGCAGTTCTTC
.	TRBV6-5	.	TRBJ2-7	CASSYDGYEQYF	TGTGCCAGCAGTTACGACGGCTACGAGCAGTACTTC
.	TRBV4-3	.	TRBJ1-1	CASSQVQGGTTEAFF	TGCGCCAGCAGCCAAGTTCAGGGTGGTACCACTGAAGCTTTCTTT
.	TRBV4-2	TRBD1	TRBJ1-1	CASSQVLVAGQGPNTEAFF	TGTGCCAGCAGCCAAGTTTTGGTTGCGGGACAGGGGCCGAACACTGAAGCTTTCTTT
.	TRBV5-6	.	TRBJ1-5	CASSEDGLNQPQHF	TGTGCCAGCAGCGAGGACGGACTCAATCAGCCCCAGCATTTT
few	TRBV27	.	TRBJ1-2	CASLGGLNYGYTF	TGTGCCAGCTTAGGGGGACTTAACTATGGCTACACCTTC
.	TRBV15	.	TRBJ1-1	CATSSLGDGAGGTEAFF	TGTGCCACCAGCTCTCTAGGCGACGGGGCCGGGGGCACTGAAGCTTTCTTT
.	TRBV20-1	TRBD2	TRBJ2-1	CSAITLSSGGPVNEQFF	TGCAGTGCCATAACCCTTTCTAGCGGGGGGCCAGTCAATGAGCAGTTCTTC
.	TRBV27	.	TRBJ2-2	CASSFSSYNTGELFF	TGTGCCAGCAGTTTCTCCAGTTACAACACCGGGGAGCTGTTTTTT